What follows is one T cell receptor beta chain and its context. Its antigen is not yet known. No base-level quality is on record; no much larger clone is a single base apart. The data stem from a study of chemoradiotherapy in HPV16-positive cancers (dated by TCRdb to 2021 to 2024). Study-level background: Candidate HPV-specific T-cell clones and common TCR motifs were defined by functional T-cell assays performed on cells from a couple of HPV16-positive patients. The study asked whether T-cell immunity against the HPV oncoproteins E6 and E7 changes during chemoradiotherapy and whether it affects survival. The candidate HPV-specific TCRs and motifs were subsequently tracked in TCR repertoires obtained from fewer than 95 patients with HPV-related cancers.

Preparation of the library involved the immunoSEQ multiplex PCR assay. TCRdb limited this immuneACCESS table to in-frame rearrangements with V and J called. A share of clones is missing; checked studies link under half to unresolved V genes, and the rest is unexplained. Across this sample there are 12,000 or so clones, with approximately 85% seen only once. The ten biggest clones cover 5% to 7% of the sample. Repertoires were sampled multiple times during chemoradiotherapy, which allowed clonal expansion in the tumor microenvironment to be followed. The germline V gene gives CDR1 as MNHNS and CDR2 as SASEGT. Counted from cysteine to phenylalanine, this CDR3 has 15 amino acids. Only the CDR3 DNA stays, 45 bases, in frame from base 1. V loses 6 bases of germline sequence and J loses 0 bases, and the interval between the two ends is 12 bases. General findings and caveats noted by the study authors: Improved recurrence-free survival in HPV16-positive patients was associated with expansion of HPV-responsive T cells during chemoradiotherapy. Only a couple of HPV16-positive patients were used to derive the functional definition of HPV-specific T cells, and the survival association was reported for HPV16-positive patients. Expansion of candidate HPV-specific clones and E7-related TCR motifs was observed in the tumor microenvironment during treatment, whereas no such expansion was observed for non-HPV-specific T cells.

This TCR came from a human donor with HPV-associated anogenital cancer. The rearranged segments are TRBV6-1 and TRBJ2-1, with TRBD1 perhaps the D gene, on 6 matching bases. Sequencing used blood, obtained from a patient who underwent chemoradiotherapy. The sequenced DNA: TGTGCCAGCAGGCTCGACAGGTTCTCCTACAATGAGCAGTTCTTC. This is translated as CASRLDRFSYNEQFF.